This T cell receptor beta chain was documented in a study of blood T cells in healthy people across ages (dated by TCRdb to about 2015). At the level of the whole study: In model experiments, template switching captured about one uniquely barcoded TCR beta cDNA molecule for every two T cells. Using deep sequencing normalized with unique cDNA molecular identifiers, the study measured how TCR beta repertoire diversity changes with age. The donors were split into four age groups: young (average around 17 years), middle-aged (39), aged (about 56) and long-lived (roughly 80). For two donors (one aged 18 to 29 and one aged 80 or older), the study analyzed two additional independent replicas of 1 million unique cDNA reads from the same blood draw.

The receptor library was made with 5' RACE. Sequencing took place on an Illumina HiSeq 2500. A second PCR of about 7 to 12 cycles was run with a J-beta primer mix and a sample-barcoded 5' primer. A unique molecular identifier was introduced onto each TCR beta cDNA molecule by a template-switch 5' adaptor carrying 12 random nucleotides. Each sample yielded at least 2.5 million CDR3-containing paired-end reads. First-strand cDNA synthesis was performed from all RNA using the Mint cDNA synthesis kit, with priming by a TRBC-specific oligonucleotide. After uracil-DNA glycosylase treatment, a first 18-cycle PCR used universal primers M1SS and BC2_uni_R on all cDNA. The original methods were these. Each sample was normalized by randomly selecting 1 million high-quality reads, each carrying a distinct molecular identifier. Reads with shared molecular identifiers were discarded instead of being binned into consensus sequences. MiTCR, run with a Q25 quality threshold and the strictest error-elimination algorithm, handled CDR3 identification, clonotype clustering and error correction. A nonparametric unseen species model with Euler transformation was used to estimate lower-bound total TCR beta diversity. TCRdb redid the processing of the public reads, applying fastp at Q25 and MiXCR, and retained in-frame beta chains. Duplicate CDR3 protein sequences are folded into a single record with the most common DNA and genes. TCRdb's processing, not the authors' own work, is the source of the V and J calls. For this sample there are more than 500,000 distinct CDR3 sequences; around a quarter appear just once. Together, the top ten hold under 4.5% of the sample.

Systemically healthy Caucasian individuals from Russia, some 40 in total and aged roughly 6 to 90 years, were included as donors. About 10 milliliters of peripheral blood were collected from each donor into EDTA-treated Vacutainer tubes. Ficoll-Paque density-gradient centrifugation was used to isolate PBMCs, with at least 6.5 million per sample. Trizol reagent was used to extract total RNA from the PBMCs, yielding at least 6 micrograms per sample. The percentages of naive CD45RAhigh/CD27high T cells were determined by flow cytometry on a PBMC aliquot from every donor. Summary of the overall study and its limitations: A strong correlation was found between observed TCR beta diversity and the percentage of naive T cells measured by flow cytometry. Because the CMV infection status of the donors was unknown, age-related changes in expanded clonotypes may potentially have been confounded. As age increased, observed TCR beta diversity per million T cells dropped in a roughly linear way, and a significant reduction was already evident by age around 41. Estimates of total diversity based on one million sequenced T cells were considered lower bounds and underestimates. Since profiling was done on bulk unsorted PBMCs, naive and antigen-experienced compartments could not be conclusively compared. The long-lived group showed more naive CD4+ T cells, fewer expanded clones and increased TCR diversity than the aged group, suggesting age selection.

This clonotype was found a few times. The antigen it binds to is not known. Qualities for individual bases were not recorded, and no much larger clone is one base off. V and J are truncated by 3 bases and 4 bases respectively, leaving an intervening sequence of 10 bases. The CDR3 measures 13 amino acids from cysteine to phenylalanine. The sequence is cut down to CDR3 DNA, 39 bases in frame from base 1. Looking up the germline V gene yields CDR1 KGHSY and CDR2 FQNENV. In addition, the sample was reused for a study of T cells of mothers and their children. The second source states: The donors were nine systemically healthy Caucasian individuals, made up of three mothers and their six children. cDNA synthesis used all of the extracted RNA, with 1.5 ug of RNA in each 15 ul reaction. In the second PCR, the M1S primer added sample barcodes and 2-4 random nucleotides. Over 9.5 million TCR beta CDR3 reads came from each mother, compared with some 3 million reads from each child. In both related and unrelated pairs, thymic selection shapes the output of TCR recombination in a similar way, with inherited differences having only a minor effect. Normalized repertoire overlap was always slightly but never significantly higher in related than unrelated mother-child pairs. No persistent microchimeric T cell clones were detected, at a sensitivity of roughly 99 clones per million clonotypes. Deep NGS was used in the study to compare the TCR beta repertoires of mothers and children and to look for features that separate related mother-child pairs from unrelated individuals. Mothers averaged 40 +/- 4 years of age and children averaged around 11 +/- 4 years. After adapter ligation with NEBNext reagents, the libraries were sequenced on Illumina HiSeq 2000 with 100+100 nt paired-end reads. To prevent cross-contamination, the mother and child libraries were prepared a month apart and were sequenced in separate runs. For each donor, somewhere between 500,000 and 2,000,000 distinct TCR beta clonotypes were identified. Naive TCR beta clonotypes were estimated from low-frequency clonotypes matched to each donor's FACS-determined naive share, without sorting.

This sequence uses TRBV16 and TRBJ2-7; the D gene assignment is ambiguous. The source of this sequence is a boy between 2 and 10 years old in good health. The material sequenced was blood. CDR3 protein: CASSHPDLYEQYF. The DNA reads as follows: TGTGCCAGCAGCCATCCTGACTTGTACGAGCAGTACTTC.